This T cell receptor (beta chain) was recorded in a study of T-cell memory formation after mild COVID-19 (dated by TCRdb to the early 2020s). For context, the study as a whole: TCR sequence clusters from the two donors were largely donor specific. In a couple of donors, T-cell clones that expanded and contracted after mild COVID-19 were tracked by sequencing TCRalpha and TCRbeta repertoires over time. The cohort was made up of two young adult volunteers, one female and one male, who were previously healthy. The full study reports these points: Contracting CD4+ clones were found mainly in CM and EM memory subsets, while CD8+ clones were enriched in EMRA. The study covered only a couple of mild cases, and larger cohorts including severe cases with pre-infection samples were considered necessary. SARS-CoV-2 specificity of the second-wave clones peaking on day 37 was not confirmed. Some responding clones were detected in pre-infection memory, which suggested that pre-existing cross-reactive memory T cells had joined the SARS-CoV-2 response. Clones that contracted from day 15 to 85 showed balanced CD4/CD8 phenotypes, whereas a second wave of clones that expanded from day 15 to 37 leaned towards CD4+.

From the germline V gene, CDR1 is MNHEY and CDR2 is SVGEGT. The germline ends are 8 bases apart after V is trimmed by 2 bases and J by 0 bases. Spanning cysteine to valine, the CDR3 consists of 14 amino acids. The kept DNA is CDR3 alone, 42 bases in frame from the first base. The data were produced on an Illumina NovaSeq 6000. cDNA libraries for TCRalpha and TCRbeta were prepared by 5'RACE using constant-segment primers, with sample barcodes and unique molecular identifiers added. Trizol reagent was used to extract RNA from every sample. Amplification of the libraries took two PCR steps, and the second step added a second sample barcode plus Illumina TruSeq adapters. The libraries were sequenced on an Illumina NovaSeq using 2 x 150 bp paired-end reads. For the original study's pipeline: Reads were demultiplexed and collapsed into UMI-guided consensus sequences with migec v1.2.7. Using mixcr v2.1.11, UMI consensuses were aligned to TRA and TRB V and J templates and then assembled into clonotypes. A clonotype was counted as expanded or contracted only when both edgeR and NoisET called the clonotype significant, with the noise models trained on biological replicates. edgeR calls used a false discovery rate-adjusted p below 0.01 and a log2 fold-change threshold of 1. As an exploratory analysis of dynamics, max-normalized trajectories of the 1000 most abundant clonotypes were examined by PCA with hierarchical clustering. Separately sequenced CD4+ and CD8+ repertoires were used to assign a CD4 or CD8 phenotype to each responding clone. TCRdb took the public reads, trimmed them with fastp at Q25, ran MiXCR for clone calling and kept in-frame beta chains. Rows matching on CDR3 protein sequence are summarized as one entry with the most common DNA and genes. These V and J calls derive from TCRdb rather than the authors' analysis. The sample records nearly 110,000 distinct CDR3 sequences, approximately 15% of which are singletons. The ten largest account for about 39% of the sample.

PBMCs were isolated by Ficoll-Paque density gradient centrifugation. As for this clonotype: What antigen it recognizes has not been identified. It has no much larger one-base neighbor in the sample; base qualities were not kept.

Sequenced input: PBMCs or a T cell subset sorted from them (not recorded which). The receptor comes from a young man who had mild COVID-19 (a few samples of this study predate the infection). The sample titles of this study are shuffled in the database, so cell type and time point are left out; the donor was told from shared clones. The receptor chain draws on TRBV6-2 or TRBV6-3 and TRBJ2-7; the D gene is not confidently resolved. The DNA reads as follows: TGTGCCAGCAGTTACCGCGACGGCTCCTACGAGCAGTACGTC. It translates to CASSYRDGSYEQYV.